Reported below is one T cell receptor beta chain. Its specificity is unknown. Germline V lookup: CDR1 LNHDA, CDR2 SQIVND (reference sequence). Trimming removed 2 bases from V and 2 bases from J, with 10 bases in between. The CDR3 loop spans 15 amino acids. This was the immunoSEQ version 4 assay in survey mode. The data were produced by immunoSEQ multiplex PCR, yet TCRdb's version contains in-frame clones alone and is incomplete. The sample consists of approximately 20,000 clones, roughly two thirds of them appearing once. Cells were stimulated with overlapping HIV-1 Gag 15-mer peptides. Responding CD4+ T cells were sorted by upregulation of both CD40 ligand and CD69. This sample was taken from a study of persistence of HIV-infected CD4 T cells. The study's findings and limits: Degenerate expanded CDR3beta sequences were enriched among CMV- and Gag-responding cells.

This material consisted of CD4+ T cells sorted from PBMCs after 18-hour stimulation, taken from a patient who received antiretroviral therapy. The chain is built from TRBV19 and TRBJ2-1; D possibly corresponds to TRBD1 (5 bases). This clonotype was obtained from an adult woman with HIV who was CMV-seropositive. CDR3 nucleotide sequence: TGTGCCAGTAGTATAAAGTCAGGGACCTACAATGAGCAGTTCTTC. This gives the protein CASSIKSGTYNEQFF.